This TCR beta chain was recorded in a study of blood T cell repertoires in COVID-19. Trimming stripped 0 bases from V and 5 bases from J, with 9 bases between. CDR1 SGHRS and CDR2 YFSETQ come from the germline V gene. CDR3 length: 15 amino acids. Here immunoSEQ multiplex PCR was the method, and the copy in TCRdb shows in-frame clones only, minus some. This table holds 65,000 or so clones, approximately 90% found once. The receptor comes from a human donor with acute or convalescent COVID-19. The donor label of this sample is uncertain. The material sequenced was peripheral blood. J is TRBJ1-6 and V is TRBV5-1; the D is unclear. The CDR3 loop is CASSLAGSNNSPLHF. The DNA of the CDR3 is TGCGCCAGCAGCTTGGCGGGAAGTAATAATTCACCCCTCCACTTT. Together with reference TRBV5-1 and TRBJ1-6, the CDR3 gives the full variable domain: KAGVTQTPRYLIKTRGQQVTLSCSPISGHRSVSWYQQTPGQGLQFLFEYFSETQRNKGNFPGRFSGRQFSNSRSEMNVSTLELGDSALYLCASSLAGSNNSPLHFGNGTRLTVT.